These 26 T cell receptor beta chains originate from one sample sequenced in a study of graft-versus-host responses after intestinal transplantation. Method: immunoSEQ multiplex PCR; TCRdb's copy keeps in-frame clones and lacks some. The sample contains approximately 86,000 clones, roughly 92% of which appear only once. No antigen has been assigned to these receptors. This specimen was unstimulated CD8+ T cells sorted from spleen or lymph node cells, taken before transplant. These receptors all come from a human donor who was the organ donor for an intestinal transplant.

This chain joins TRBV13 and TRBJ2-7; maybe TRBD2 (7 bases). V lost 5 bases and J lost 0, with 23 bases in between. The CDR3 consists of 18 residues. CDR1 and CDR2 (germline): PRHDT, FYEKMQ (reference sequence). As DNA, the CDR3 is TGTGCCAGCAGCCCCCTCGAACCTGGGGGGGCTAGCTCCTACGAGCAGTACTTC. Encoded protein: CASSPLEPGGASSYEQYF.

In nucleotides, the CDR3 is TGTGCCATTACGCCCGGGACAGGGGCTTCCTACGAGCAGTACTTC. Its translation is CAITPGTGASYEQYF. The chain employs TRBV2 and TRBJ2-7, with TRBD1 identical over 10 bases. Germline values: CDR1 SNHLY, CDR2 FYNNEI. V was pared by 10 bases and J by 1 base, with 10 bases of the junction left unmatched. The CDR3 runs 15 residues.

V usage is TRBV23-1 and J usage is TRBJ1-2; TRBD1 aligns across 7 bases. TRBV23-1 is sorted into the ORF group, with uncertain function. This CDR3 has 15 amino acids. The V segment lost 3 bases and the J segment 4 bases; nucleotides outside the gene matches: 8. The CDR3 protein is CASSQSNRGVYGYTF. In DNA, the CDR3 is TGCGCCAGCAGTCAGTCAAACAGGGGAGTCTATGGCTACACCTTC.

This sequence joins TRBV19 and TRBJ2-3, with 8 bases matching TRBD2. The CDR3 runs 16 residues. CDR1 and CDR2 (germline): LNHDA, SQIVND (reference sequence). V gave up 9 bases and J gave up 2 bases; unmatched junction bases: 13. The CDR3 sequence is CASTSGGGINTDTQYF. DNA of the CDR3: TGTGCCAGCACCTCGGGCGGGGGGATAAACACAGATACGCAGTATTTT. Drawing the rest from reference TRBV19 and TRBJ2-3, the complete variable domain is DGGITQSPKYLFRKEGQNVTLSCEQNLNHDAMYWYRQDPGQGLRLIYYSQIVNDFQKGDIAEGYSVSREKKESFPLTVTSAQKNPTAFYLCASTSGGGINTDTQYFGPGTRLTVL.

The chain combines TRBV9 with TRBJ2-7, with TRBD1 as a possible D gene (6 bases). Germline CDR1 and CDR2: SGDLS and YYNGEE. The CDR3 length is 16 residues. The germline V and J ends were trimmed by 0 bases and 4 bases, with 17 bases remaining between them. The CDR3 here is CASSVGSGTSFYEQYF. CDR3 bases: TGTGCCAGCAGCGTAGGGTCCGGGACAAGTTTTTACGAGCAGTACTTC.

This clone was seen only once. The J gene is TRBJ1-1, the V gene TRBV7-8; possibly TRBD1 for D (5 bases). The germline V and J ends were trimmed by 0 bases and 5 bases, with 16 bases remaining between them. The CDR3 is made up of 16 amino acids. Germline CDR1 SGHVS, CDR2 FQNEAQ. This chain's CDR3 is CASSLAVGGRGTEAFF. DNA of the CDR3: TGTGCCAGCAGCTTAGCTGTCGGAGGTCGGGGGACTGAAGCTTTCTTT.

This clone was observed a single time. The chain recombines TRBV6-1 with TRBJ2-1; D may be TRBD2 (5 bases). Germline lookup yields CDR1 MNHNS and CDR2 SASEGT. CDR3 size: 14 residues. Trimming left V 6 bases short and J 0 bases short, with 9 bases between. The CDR3 coding sequence is TGTGCCAGCAGCCGTGGGAGCTCCTACAATGAGCAGTTCTTC. Its protein is CASSRGSSYNEQFF.

The genes are TRBV2 and TRBJ1-1; no reliable D call. There are 14 residues in the CDR3. The germline V and J ends were trimmed by 8 bases and 2 bases, with 15 bases remaining between them. Looked up from germline, CDR1 is SNHLY and CDR2 is FYNNEI. The CDR3 loop is CASPKRSPNTEAFF. In DNA form, the CDR3 reads TGTGCCAGCCCAAAGAGGTCACCTAACACTGAAGCTTTCTTT. The full variable domain, completed using reference TRBV2 and TRBJ1-1, is EPEVTQTPSHQVTQMGQEVILRCVPISNHLYFYWYRQILGQKVEFLVSFYNNEISEKSEIFDDQFSVERPDGSNFTLKIRSTKLEDSAMYFCASPKRSPNTEAFFGQGTRLTVV.

The J gene is TRBJ1-2, the V gene TRBV13, with TRBD1 as a possible D gene (6 bases). V lost 4 bases and J 0 bases, leaving 12 bases between the germline ends. CDR3 length: 15 amino acids. CDR1 is PRHDT and CDR2 is FYEKMQ in the germline V gene (reference sequence). CDR3 coding DNA: TGTGCCAGCAGCTCCACGACAGGCGCTAACTATGGCTACACCTTC. This encodes CASSSTTGANYGYTF.

The V call is TRBV9, the J call TRBJ1-2, with D possibly matching TRBD1 (5 bases). This CDR3 has 11 amino acids. Between the trimmed V and J ends, which lost 3 bases and 6 bases, there was a span of 6 bases. The germline CDR1 and CDR2 sequences are SGDLS and YYNGEE. This chain's CDR3 is CASSARDGYTF. Here the CDR3 DNA reads TGTGCCAGCAGCGCCAGGGATGGCTACACCTTC.

The chain combines TRBV27 with TRBJ1-2; 7 positions match TRBD1. This CDR3 has 14 residues. CDR1 is MNHEY and CDR2 is SMNVEV in the germline V gene (reference sequence). The junction had 7 bases not matched to a gene; V was cut back by 6 bases and J by 3 bases. CDR3 in DNA: TGTGCCAGCAGCCCCGGGACAGACCACTATGGCTACACCTTC. Protein sequence: CASSPGTDHYGYTF.

A note on this clone: This CDR3 is also generated by other DNA sequences in the sample. V is TRBV27 and J is TRBJ2-7, with a possible D match to TRBD1 (6 bases). The ends were cut back, 3 bases at V and 2 bases at J, with 11 bases in the middle. The CDR3 totals 14 residues. The germline V gene encodes CDR1 MNHEY and CDR2 SMNVEV (reference sequence). CDR3 sequence reads: CASSFGAGAYEQYF. Written as DNA, the CDR3 is TGTGCCAGCAGTTTTGGGGCAGGGGCCTACGAGCAGTACTTC.

The chain links TRBV9 to TRBJ1-2; D possibly corresponds to TRBD1 (5 bases). V lost 5 bases, J lost 0 bases, and 11 bases lay in between. Per germline, CDR1 SGDLS and CDR2 YYNGEE. CDR3 length equals 14 residues. As DNA, the CDR3 is TGTGCCAGCAGTGTGGGGCAGCCTAACTATGGCTACACCTTC. It yields the protein CASSVGQPNYGYTF.

The chain links TRBV4-1 to TRBJ2-7; D not certain. V was trimmed by 1 base and J by 3 bases, leaving 13 bases between them. This CDR3 has 15 amino acids. Germline V gene sequence: CDR1 MGHRA, CDR2 YSYEKL. The CDR3 coding sequence is TGCGCCAGCAGCCAAGGAGCGAAGCCGCACTACGAGCAGTACTTC. Its protein is CASSQGAKPHYEQYF.

CDR3 DNA sequence: TGTGCCAGCAGTGAATGGGACAGGGGCAGCTACGAGCAGTACTTC. Protein sequence: CASSEWDRGSYEQYF. J is TRBJ2-7 and V is TRBV6-1; TRBD1 aligns across 10 bases. The CDR3 length is 15 residues. V was clipped by 2 bases and J by 3 bases; unmatched bases: 4. CDR1 and CDR2 (germline): MNHNS, SASEGT.

The V and J genes are TRBV4-3 and TRBJ2-7, with a weak D call TRBD1 (7 bases). Trimming pared 3 bases from V and 6 bases from J, leaving 18 bases between. The CDR3 totals 15 residues. The germline gives CDR1 LGHNA, CDR2 YSLEER. Written as DNA, the CDR3 is TGCGCCAGCAGCCAGGCCCAGGGGGGAATGGGCGAGCAGTACTTC. The encoded protein is CASSQAQGGMGEQYF.

The chain combines TRBV7-6 with TRBJ1-1; TRBD1 might be the D (6 bases). The CDR3 has 14 residues. Trimming pared 7 bases from V and 2 bases from J, leaving 14 bases between. Looked up from germline, CDR1 is SGHVS and CDR2 is FNYEAQ. The CDR3 DNA is TGTGCCAGCATCTATGGGGGGGCTAACACTGAAGCTTTCTTT. This codes for CASIYGGANTEAFF.

The V gene is TRBV10-1, the J gene TRBJ2-1, with TRBD2 matching 7 bases. Germline-derived CDR1 and CDR2 are WNHNN and SYGVQD (reference sequence). The ends lost 8 bases at V and 8 bases at J; junction bases unmatched: 24. CDR3 length: 18 amino acids. The CDR3 protein is CASLPDGLAAPYTHEQFF. In DNA, the CDR3 is TGCGCCAGCCTACCGGACGGGCTAGCGGCACCCTACACCCATGAGCAGTTCTTC.

This CDR3 is CASSFGRGSYEQYF. CDR3 in DNA: TGTGCCAGCAGCTTCGGAAGGGGTTCCTACGAGCAGTACTTC. This chain links TRBV5-4 with TRBJ2-7; possible D gene TRBD1, 5 bases. This CDR3 has 14 residues. Germline CDR1 and CDR2: SGHNT and YYREEE (reference sequence). V dropped 2 bases and J dropped 1 base, with 10 bases sitting between them.

CDR3 loop: CASSSRTGRTDTQYF. Here the CDR3 DNA reads TGTGCCAGCAGCTCCCGGACAGGTCGCACAGATACGCAGTATTTT. V and J are TRBV9 and TRBJ2-3, with TRBD1 matching over 7 bases. The CDR3 is made up of 15 amino acids. Germline V gene sequence: CDR1 SGDLS, CDR2 YYNGEE. The junction had 6 bases not matched to a gene; V was cut back by 4 bases and J by 1 base.

The V gene is TRBV6-5, the J gene TRBJ2-7; no definite D call. The CDR3 loop spans 12 amino acids. V gave up 4 bases and J gave up 2 bases, with 6 bases separating them. Germline lookup yields CDR1 MNHEY and CDR2 SVGAGI. The chain's CDR3 is CASSSVTYEQYF. The CDR3 DNA sequence: TGTGCCAGCAGTTCGGTGACCTACGAGCAGTACTTC.

The chain uses TRBV27 and TRBJ1-2; D ambiguous. The V gene lost 5 bases and the J gene lost 0 bases, with 4 bases spanning the gap. This CDR3 spans 12 amino acids. From germline, CDR1 is MNHEY and CDR2 SMNVEV (reference sequence). The CDR3 DNA reads as TGTGCCAGCAGTGACACTAACTATGGCTACACCTTC. It is translated as CASSDTNYGYTF.

The CDR3 nucleotides are TGTGCCAGCAGCCAACCGGGACAGGGGAATGAAAAACTGTTTTTT. It codes for CASSQPGQGNEKLFF. The chain employs TRBV4-2 and TRBJ1-4, with 10 bases aligning to TRBD1. Germline V gene sequence: CDR1 LGHNA, CDR2 YNFKEQ. The J segment lost 5 bases and the V segment lost 2 bases, leaving 2 bases of the junction unmatched. This CDR3 has 15 residues.

A note on this clone: Other nucleotide sequences in the sample specify the same CDR3. The V call is TRBV19, the J call TRBJ2-2; no firm D call. From germline, CDR1 is LNHDA and CDR2 SQIVND (reference sequence). This CDR3 comprises 13 residues. The ends were cut back, 1 base at V and 5 bases at J, with 5 bases in the middle. Written as DNA, the CDR3 is TGTGCCAGTAGTATAGCGTCTACCGGGGAGCTGTTTTTT. Its translation: CASSIASTGELFF.

The chain combines TRBV19 with TRBJ2-1; D might be TRBD2 (6 bases). CDR1 and CDR2 (germline): LNHDA, SQIVND (reference sequence). The V and J ends lost 6 bases and 6 bases respectively, with 12 bases between them. The CDR3 sequence is 13 residues long. CDR3 amino acids: CASRRGAGNEQFF. The CDR3 DNA follows: TGTGCCAGTAGACGCGGGGCGGGCAATGAGCAGTTCTTC.

J is TRBJ1-6 and V is TRBV2; D is ambiguous. Deletions cut 6 bases from V and 3 bases from J, with 3 bases between. Germline lookup yields CDR1 SNHLY and CDR2 FYNNEI. The CDR3 loop spans 12 amino acids. The chain's CDR3 is CASRLYNSPLHF. The CDR3 DNA is TGTGCCAGCAGACTCTATAATTCACCCCTCCACTTT. The variable domain in full, completed from reference TRBV2 and TRBJ1-6, reads EPEVTQTPSHQVTQMGQEVILRCVPISNHLYFYWYRQILGQKVEFLVSFYNNEISEKSEIFDDQFSVERPDGSNFTLKIRSTKLEDSAMYFCASRLYNSPLHFGNGTRLTVT.